This T cell receptor (beta chain) was captured in a study of naive and memory T cell subsets. Study observations and caveats: Potentially, T cell activation and differentiation skew this RNA-based measurement.

The SP2 primer and nested alpha and beta constant region primers amplified ligated cDNA in four rounds. Reverse transcription of blood and skin TCR RNA was primed at alpha and beta constant regions. TCRdb reprocessed the 5' RACE reads via MiXCR and lists one record per CDR3 protein. The profile shows about 62,000 distinct CDR3 sequences, approximately 8% of them singletons. A UMI-containing oligonucleotide was joined by 3' ligation to the TCR cDNA template. Whole-blood samples were over 2 ml of peripheral blood from healthy adult volunteers. Input was about 1 to 1,100 ng of DNase-treated total RNA without cell sorting. This clonotype has ten or more counts. Its specificity is unknown. The sequence derives from a female donor in good health.

This chain's CDR3 is CASSLSGTGSLNTEAFF. Here the CDR3 DNA reads TGTGCCAGCAGCTTGTCCGGGACAGGGTCCCTGAACACTGAAGCTTTCTTT. V and J are TRBV7-9 and TRBJ1-1; 9 bases are a match to TRBD1. CDR1 is SEHNR, CDR2 FQNEAQ, per germline (reference sequence). The ends lost 3 bases at V and 0 bases at J; junction bases unmatched: 8. The CDR3 runs 17 residues.